One T cell receptor (beta chain) is described in this entry. Its antigen is still unknown. The sample is drawn from a study of PD-1 blockade in mismatch repair-deficient tumors. Sequencing was performed with immunoSEQ multiplex PCR; in TCRdb, only in-frame clones are kept and a portion is missing. The repertoire holds around 49,000 clones, with approximately 80% as singletons. Regarding the study as a whole: After pembrolizumab, tumor-resident clones rose rapidly, then generally contracted before radiologic responses.

The CDR3 runs to 16 residues. Trimming left V 2 bases short and J 1 base short, with 13 bases between. The germline gives CDR1 MNHEY, CDR2 SVGAGI. The TCR sequence derives from an adult with mismatch repair-deficient cancer. Sequencing was performed on PBMCs, taken before pembrolizumab treatment. The chain uses TRBV6-5 and TRBJ2-3, with TRBD2 as a possible D gene (6 bases). As DNA, the CDR3 is TGTGCCAGCAGTTACACGGGAGTATGGGGCACAGATACGCAGTATTTT. It yields the protein CASSYTGVWGTDTQYF.